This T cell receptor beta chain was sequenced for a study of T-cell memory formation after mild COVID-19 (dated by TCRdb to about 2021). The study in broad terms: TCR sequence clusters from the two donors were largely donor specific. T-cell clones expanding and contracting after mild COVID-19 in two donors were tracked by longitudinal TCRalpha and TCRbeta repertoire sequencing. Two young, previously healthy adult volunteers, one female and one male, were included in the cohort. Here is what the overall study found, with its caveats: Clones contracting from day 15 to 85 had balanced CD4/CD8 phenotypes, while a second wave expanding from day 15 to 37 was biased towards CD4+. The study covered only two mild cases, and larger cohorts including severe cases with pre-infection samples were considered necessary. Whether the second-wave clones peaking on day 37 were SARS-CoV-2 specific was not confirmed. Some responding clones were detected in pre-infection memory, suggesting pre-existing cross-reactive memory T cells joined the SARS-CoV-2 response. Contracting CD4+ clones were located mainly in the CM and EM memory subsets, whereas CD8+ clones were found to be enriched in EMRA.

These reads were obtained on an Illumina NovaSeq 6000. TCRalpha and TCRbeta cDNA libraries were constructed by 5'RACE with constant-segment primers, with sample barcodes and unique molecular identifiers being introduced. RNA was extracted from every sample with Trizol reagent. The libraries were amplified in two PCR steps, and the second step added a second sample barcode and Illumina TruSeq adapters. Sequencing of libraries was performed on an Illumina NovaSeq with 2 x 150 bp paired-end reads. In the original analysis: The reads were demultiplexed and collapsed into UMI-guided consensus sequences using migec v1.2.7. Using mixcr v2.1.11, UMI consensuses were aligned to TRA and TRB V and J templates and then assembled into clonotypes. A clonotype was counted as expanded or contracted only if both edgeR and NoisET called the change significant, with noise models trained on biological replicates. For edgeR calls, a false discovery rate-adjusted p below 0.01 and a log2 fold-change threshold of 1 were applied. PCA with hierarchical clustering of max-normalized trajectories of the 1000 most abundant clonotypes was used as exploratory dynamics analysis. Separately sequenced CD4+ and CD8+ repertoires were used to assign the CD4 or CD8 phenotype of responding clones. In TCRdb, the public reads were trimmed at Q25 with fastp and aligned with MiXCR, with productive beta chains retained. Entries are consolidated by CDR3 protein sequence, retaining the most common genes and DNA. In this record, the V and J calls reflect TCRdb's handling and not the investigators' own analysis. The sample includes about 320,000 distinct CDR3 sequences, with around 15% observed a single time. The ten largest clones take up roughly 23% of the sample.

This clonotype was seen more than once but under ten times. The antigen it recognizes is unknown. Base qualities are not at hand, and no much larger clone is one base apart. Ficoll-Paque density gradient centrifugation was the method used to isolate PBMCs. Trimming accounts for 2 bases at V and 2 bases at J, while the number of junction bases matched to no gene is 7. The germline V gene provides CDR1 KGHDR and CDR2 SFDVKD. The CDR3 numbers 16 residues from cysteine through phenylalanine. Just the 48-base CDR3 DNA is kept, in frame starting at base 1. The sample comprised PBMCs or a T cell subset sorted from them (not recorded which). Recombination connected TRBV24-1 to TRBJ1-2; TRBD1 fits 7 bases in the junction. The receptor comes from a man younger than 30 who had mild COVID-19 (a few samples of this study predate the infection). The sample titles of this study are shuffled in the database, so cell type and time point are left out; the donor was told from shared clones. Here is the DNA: TGTGCCACCAGTGATTCCCCAGGACAGGCAAACTATGGCTACACCTTC. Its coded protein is CATSDSPGQANYGYTF.